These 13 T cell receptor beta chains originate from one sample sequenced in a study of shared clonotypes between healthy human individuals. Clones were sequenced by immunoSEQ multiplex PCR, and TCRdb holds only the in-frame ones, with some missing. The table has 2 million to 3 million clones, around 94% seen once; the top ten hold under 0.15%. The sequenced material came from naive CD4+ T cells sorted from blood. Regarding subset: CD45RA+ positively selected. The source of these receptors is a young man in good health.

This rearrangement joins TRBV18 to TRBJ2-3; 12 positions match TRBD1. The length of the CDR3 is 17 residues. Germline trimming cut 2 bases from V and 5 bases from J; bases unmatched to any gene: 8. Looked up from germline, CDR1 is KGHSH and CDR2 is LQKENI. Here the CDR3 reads CASSPGTGGSEGDTQYF. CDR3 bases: TGTGCCAGCTCACCAGGGACAGGGGGCTCCGAGGGAGATACGCAGTATTTT.

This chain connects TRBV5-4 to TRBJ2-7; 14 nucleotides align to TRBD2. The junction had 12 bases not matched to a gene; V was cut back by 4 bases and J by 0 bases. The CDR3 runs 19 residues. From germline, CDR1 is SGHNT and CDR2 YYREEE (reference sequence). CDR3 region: CASSVRPATSGGASYEQYF. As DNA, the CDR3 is TGTGCCAGCAGCGTCAGGCCTGCGACTAGCGGGGGGGCCTCCTACGAGCAGTACTTC.

The DNA of the CDR3 is TGTGCCAGCAGTTGGGACAGCCTCTATGGCTACACCTTC. It encodes CASSWDSLYGYTF. V gene TRBV6-5 combines with J gene TRBJ1-2; 7 bases match TRBD1. J gave up 4 bases and V 4 bases, and 3 bases lay outside the gene matches. Per germline, CDR1 MNHEY and CDR2 SVGAGI. This CDR3 spans 13 amino acids.

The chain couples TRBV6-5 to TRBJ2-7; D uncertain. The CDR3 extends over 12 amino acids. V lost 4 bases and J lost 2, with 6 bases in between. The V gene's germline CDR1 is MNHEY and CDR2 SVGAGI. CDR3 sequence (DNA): TGTGCCAGCAGTTTACTCGCCTACGAGCAGTACTTC. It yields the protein CASSLLAYEQYF.

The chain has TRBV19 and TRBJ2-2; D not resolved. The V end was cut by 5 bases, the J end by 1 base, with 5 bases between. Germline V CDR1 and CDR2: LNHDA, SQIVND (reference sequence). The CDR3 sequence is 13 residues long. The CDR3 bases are TGTGCCAGTAGTGTCAGGAACACCGGGGAGCTGTTTTTT. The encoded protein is CASSVRNTGELFF. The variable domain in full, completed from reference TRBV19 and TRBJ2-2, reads DGGITQSPKYLFRKEGQNVTLSCEQNLNHDAMYWYRQDPGQGLRLIYYSQIVNDFQKGDIAEGYSVSREKKESFPLTVTSAQKNPTAFYLCASSVRNTGELFFGEGSRLTVL.

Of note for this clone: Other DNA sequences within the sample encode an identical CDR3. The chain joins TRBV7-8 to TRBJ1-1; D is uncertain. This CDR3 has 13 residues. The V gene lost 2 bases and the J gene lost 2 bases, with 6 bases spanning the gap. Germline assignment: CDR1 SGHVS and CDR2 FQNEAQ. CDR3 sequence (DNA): TGTGCCAGCAGCTTAACCGGAAACACTGAAGCTTTCTTT. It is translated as CASSLTGNTEAFF.

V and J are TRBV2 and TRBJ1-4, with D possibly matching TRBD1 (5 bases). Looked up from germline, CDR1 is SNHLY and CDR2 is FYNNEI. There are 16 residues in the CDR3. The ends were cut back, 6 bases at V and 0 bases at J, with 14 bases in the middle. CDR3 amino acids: CASSAPGGATNEKLFF. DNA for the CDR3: TGTGCCAGCAGCGCTCCGGGGGGTGCAACTAATGAAAAACTGTTTTTT.

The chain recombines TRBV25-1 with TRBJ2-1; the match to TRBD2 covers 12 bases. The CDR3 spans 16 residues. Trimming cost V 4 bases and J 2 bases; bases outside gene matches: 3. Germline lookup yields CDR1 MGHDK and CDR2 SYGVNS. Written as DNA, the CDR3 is TGTGCCAGCAGTGGGGGACTAGCGGGCACCTACAATGAGCAGTTCTTC. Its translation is CASSGGLAGTYNEQFF. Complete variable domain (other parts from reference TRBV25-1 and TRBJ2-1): EADIYQTPRYLVIGTGKKITLECSQTMGHDKMYWYQQDPGMELHLIHYSYGVNSTEKGDLSSESTVSRIRTEHFPLTLESARPSHTSQYLCASSGGLAGTYNEQFFGPGTRLTVL.

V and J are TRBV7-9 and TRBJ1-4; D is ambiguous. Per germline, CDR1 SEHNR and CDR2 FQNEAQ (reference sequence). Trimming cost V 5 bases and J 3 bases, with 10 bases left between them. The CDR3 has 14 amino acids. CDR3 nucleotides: TGTGCCAGCAGCCCGGGGTTAGCTAATGAAAAACTGTTTTTT. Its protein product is CASSPGLANEKLFF.

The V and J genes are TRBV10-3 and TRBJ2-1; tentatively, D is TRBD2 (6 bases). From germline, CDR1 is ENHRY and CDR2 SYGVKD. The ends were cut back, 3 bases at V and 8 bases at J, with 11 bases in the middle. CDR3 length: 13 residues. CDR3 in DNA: TGTGCCATCAGTGAATTCAGGGAGGATGAGCAGTTCTTC. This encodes CAISEFREDEQFF.

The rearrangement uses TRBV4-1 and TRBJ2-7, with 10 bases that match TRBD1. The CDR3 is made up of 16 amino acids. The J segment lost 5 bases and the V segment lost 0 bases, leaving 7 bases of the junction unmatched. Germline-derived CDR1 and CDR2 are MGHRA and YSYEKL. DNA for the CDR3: TGCGCCAGCAGCCAAGATCATCCGGGACAGGGGAACGAGCAGTACTTC. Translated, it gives CASSQDHPGQGNEQYF.

CDR3 region: CASELGLFTGELFF. In DNA form, the CDR3 reads TGTGCCAGCGAGCTGGGCCTTTTCACCGGGGAGCTGTTTTTT. J is TRBJ2-2 and V is TRBV28; no firm D call. The germline V gene has CDR1 MDHEN and CDR2 SYDVKM. The CDR3 length is 14 residues. V dropped 8 bases and J dropped 4 bases, with 14 bases sitting between them. The full variable domain, completed using reference TRBV28 and TRBJ2-2, is DVKVTQSSRYLVKRTGEKVFLECVQDMDHENMFWYRQDPGLGLRLIYFSYDVKMKEKGDIPEGYSVSREKKERFSLILESASTNQTSMYLCASELGLFTGELFFGEGSRLTVL.

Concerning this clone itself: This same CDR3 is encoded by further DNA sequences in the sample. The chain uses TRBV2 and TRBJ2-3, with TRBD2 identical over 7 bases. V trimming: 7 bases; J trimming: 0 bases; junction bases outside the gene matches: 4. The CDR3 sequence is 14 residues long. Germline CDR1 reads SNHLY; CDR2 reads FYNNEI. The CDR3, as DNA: TGTGCCAGCAAGGGAGGGGCTAGCACAGATACGCAGTATTTT. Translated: CASKGGASTDTQYF.